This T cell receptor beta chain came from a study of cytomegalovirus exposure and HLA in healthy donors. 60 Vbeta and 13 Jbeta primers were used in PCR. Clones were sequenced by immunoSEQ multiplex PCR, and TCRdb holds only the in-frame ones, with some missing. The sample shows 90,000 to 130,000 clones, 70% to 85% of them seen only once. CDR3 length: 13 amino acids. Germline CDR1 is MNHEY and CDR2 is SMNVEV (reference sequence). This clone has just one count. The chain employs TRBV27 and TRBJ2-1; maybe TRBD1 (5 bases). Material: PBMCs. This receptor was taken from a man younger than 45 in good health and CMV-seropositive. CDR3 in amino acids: CPPCGARYNEQFF. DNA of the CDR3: TGTCCTCCTTGTGGGGCTCGCTACAATGAGCAGTTCTTC.